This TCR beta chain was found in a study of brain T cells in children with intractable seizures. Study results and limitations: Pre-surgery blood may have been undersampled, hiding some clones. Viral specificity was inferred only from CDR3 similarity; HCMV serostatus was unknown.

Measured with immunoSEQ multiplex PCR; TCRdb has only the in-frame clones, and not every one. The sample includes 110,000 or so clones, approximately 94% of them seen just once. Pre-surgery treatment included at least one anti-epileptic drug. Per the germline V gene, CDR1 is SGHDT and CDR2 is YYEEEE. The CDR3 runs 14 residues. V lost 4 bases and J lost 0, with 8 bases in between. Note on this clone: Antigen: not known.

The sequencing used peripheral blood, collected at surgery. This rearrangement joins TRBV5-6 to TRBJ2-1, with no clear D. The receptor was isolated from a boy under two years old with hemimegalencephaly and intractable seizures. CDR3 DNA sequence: TGTGCCAGCAGCCTCCTTAGCTCCTACAATGAGCAGTTCTTC. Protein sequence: CASSLLSSYNEQFF. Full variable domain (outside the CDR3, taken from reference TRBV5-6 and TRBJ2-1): DAGVTQSPTHLIKTRGQQVTLRCSPKSGHDTVSWYQQALGQGPQFIFQYYEEEERQRGNFPDRFSGHQFPNYSSELNVNALLLGDSALYLCASSLLSSYNEQFFGPGTRLTVL.